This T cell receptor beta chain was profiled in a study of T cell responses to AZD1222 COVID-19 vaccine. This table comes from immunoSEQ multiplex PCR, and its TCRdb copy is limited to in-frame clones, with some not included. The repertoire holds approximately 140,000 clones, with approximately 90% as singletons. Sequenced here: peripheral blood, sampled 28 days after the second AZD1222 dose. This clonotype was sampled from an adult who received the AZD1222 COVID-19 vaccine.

The DNA of the CDR3 is TGTGCCAGCAGCTTGGCGCCGAACACTGAAGCTTTCTTT. The encoded protein is CASSLAPNTEAFF. V gene TRBV5-5 combines with J gene TRBJ1-1; D uncertain. Germline values: CDR1 SGHKS, CDR2 YYEKEE (reference sequence). The V end lost 0 bases, the J end lost 1 base, and 4 bases lay between the germline ends. The length of the CDR3 is 13 residues.